This paragraph reports one TCR beta chain. The sample originates from a study of shared clonotypes between healthy human individuals. The assay was run at deep level. Researchers sequenced unsorted PBMC DNA using ten immunoSEQ deep assay plates. In the authors' workflow: Filtering differed for immunoSEQ, which gave only junction sequences without quality scores. The repertoire was sequenced with immunoSEQ multiplex PCR; TCRdb's copy has only in-frame clones and lacks some. The V and J calls and clone size are taken from that table; D and trimming were inferred from the DNA. The sample shows roughly 500,000 clones, 70% to 80% of them seen only once. The CDR3 contains 17 residues. The V gene's germline CDR1 is SEHNR and CDR2 FQNEAQ (reference sequence). Losses at the gene ends were 5 bases for V and 4 bases for J; bases not matched to a gene: 8.

The sequence was collected from a woman aged 40 to 50 in good health. Some clones in this sample may be carry-over from other donors' samples. The material sequenced was PBMCs. The J gene is TRBJ2-2, the V gene TRBV7-9; TRBD2 aligns across 12 bases. CDR3 sequence reads: CASSAGLAGRGTGELFF. CDR3 nucleotide sequence: TGTGCCAGCAGCGCCGGACTAGCGGGAAGGGGCACCGGGGAGCTGTTTTTT.